The rows below give T cell receptor beta chains drawn from one sample of a study of blood T cell repertoires in COVID-19. Assay: immunoSEQ multiplex PCR; the TCRdb copy retains only in-frame clones and omits some. The sample yields more than 300,000 clones, around 87% seen once. The specimen was PBMCs or T cells enriched from blood (not recorded which). These TCRs come from a man aged 40-49 years in a cohort exposed to, infected with or recovered from COVID-19 (not recorded which). The CDR3 runs from the conserved cysteine through the conserved F or W. The D gene is left open where the match is weak. Clone size is stated in some rows and not others, as once, few, many or a class when expanded.

j_gene | v_gene | d_gene | abundance | CDR3nt | CDR3aa
TRBJ1-2 | TRBV27 | TRBD1 | few | TGTGCCAGCAGTTTTAAGACAGGGTCGGGTGGCTACACCTTC | CASSFKTGSGGYTF
TRBJ1-1 | TRBV27 | TRBD1 | - | TGTGCCAGCAGCGGCCGGACAGGTGAAGCTTTCTTT | CASSGRTGEAFF
TRBJ2-3 | TRBV27 | TRBD2 | - | TGTGCCAGCAGTTTACTAGCGGGAGGCGCAGATACGCAGTATTTT | CASSLLAGGADTQYF
TRBJ2-1 | TRBV19 | - | - | TGTGCCAGTAGTAAGACCCCAGGGCGCGAGCAGTTCTTC | CASSKTPGREQFF
TRBJ1-5 | TRBV6-5 | - | - | TGTGCCAGCAGTTACTCGAGCGGTGACCAGCATTTT | CASSYSSGDQHF
TRBJ2-7 | TRBV4-1 | TRBD1 | - | TGCGCCAGCAGCCTGGGACAGGGAAAGAGCCCCTACGAGCAGTACTTC | CASSLGQGKSPYEQYF
TRBJ2-3 | TRBV7-3 | TRBD2 | - | TGTGCCAGCAGCTTAATTGGCGGGAGAACCACAGATACGCAGTATTTT | CASSLIGGRTTDTQYF
TRBJ1-1 | TRBV7-2 | TRBD1 | - | TGTGCCAGCAGCCAGGGACAGCGGGCCGAAGCTTTCTTT | CASSQGQRAEAFF
TRBJ2-1 | TRBV5-4 | TRBD2 | once | TGTGCCAGCAGCTCCCTAGCGGGAGTATACAATGAGCAGTTCTTC | CASSSLAGVYNEQFF
TRBJ1-4 | TRBV6-5 | TRBD1 | - | TGTGCCAGCACCGTAAAGAGACAGGGCTTAAAACTGTTTTTT | CASTVKRQGLKLFF
TRBJ2-5 | TRBV3-1/TRBV3-2 | TRBD2 | - | TGTGCCAGCAGCCAAGATGATCAGATAGCGGGAGTTTGGGAGACCCAGTACTTC | CASSQDDQIAGVWETQYF
TRBJ1-3 | TRBV11-1 | - | - | TGTGCCAGCAGCTACAGAGGAAACACCATATATTTT | CASSYRGNTIYF
TRBJ2-1 | TRBV5-1 | TRBD2 | few | TGCGCCAGCAGCTTCTCCTCAGCGGGGCACAACAATGAGCAGTTCTTC | CASSFSSAGHNNEQFF
TRBJ1-4 | TRBV28 | - | - | TGTGCCAGCAGTTCCCGGGGGGAAAAACTGTTTTTT | CASSSRGEKLFF
TRBJ1-5 | TRBV5-1 | - | - | TGCGCCAGCAGCATAGACAGAGATCAGCCCCAGCATTTT | CASSIDRDQPQHF
TRBJ1-1 | TRBV19 | - | - | TGTGCCAGTAGTATCAACGGACAGAAGAACACTGAAGCTTTCTTT | CASSINGQKNTEAFF
TRBJ1-5 | TRBV18 | - | - | TGTGCCAGCTCATCGGGAGGTGGTGGCAATCAGCCCCAGCATTTT | CASSSGGGGNQPQHF
TRBJ1-5 | TRBV6-4 | TRBD1 | - | TGTGCCAGCAGTGAGACAGGGGAGGGCAATCAGCCCCAGCATTTT | CASSETGEGNQPQHF
TRBJ1-5 | TRBV27 | TRBD1 | - | TGTGCCAGCAGTCCCATCAGGGGGAGACTTGATAGCAATCAGCCCCAGCATTTT | CASSPIRGRLDSNQPQHF
TRBJ2-1 | TRBV11-2 | - | - | TGTGCCAGCAGCTTAGTCGGGACTTACAATGAGCAGTTCTTC | CASSLVGTYNEQFF
TRBJ2-1 | TRBV27 | TRBD2 | - | TGTGCCAGCAGAACGACCCTTAGCGGGAGCATAGATGAGCAGTTCTTC | CASRTTLSGSIDEQFF
TRBJ2-7 | TRBV4-1 | TRBD1 | once | TGCGCCAGCAGCCAAGAGAGTGGGACAGACATAACCTACGAGCAGTACTTC | CASSQESGTDITYEQYF
TRBJ1-1 | TRBV7-8 | TRBD1 | - | TGTGCCAGCAGCCATCGGGGACAGGCGAACACTGAAGCTTTCTTT | CASSHRGQANTEAFF
TRBJ2-1 | TRBV6-5 | - | - | TGTGCCAGCAGTCGACAGGTGAGCTCCTACAATGAGCAGTTCTTC | CASSRQVSSYNEQFF
TRBJ1-1 | TRBV20-1 | - | - | TGCAGTGCTAGTGATAAGGGGCCTAGCACTGAAGCTTTCTTT | CSASDKGPSTEAFF
TRBJ1-4 | TRBV18 | - | - | TGTGCCAGCTCCTTCGGACTGGGGGAAAAACTGTTTTTT | CASSFGLGEKLFF
TRBJ1-2 | TRBV9 | - | - | TGTGCCAGCAGCCCCCGAGGCGGGGGCAACTATGGCTACACCTTC | CASSPRGGGNYGYTF
TRBJ1-1 | TRBV7-8 | - | - | TGTGCCAGCAGCTTAAGGAGTTCCCGGAACACTGAAGCTTTCTTT | CASSLRSSRNTEAFF
TRBJ1-5 | TRBV7-8 | TRBD1 | - | TGTGCCAGCAGCGGGGACAGGGGCAATCAGCCCCAGCATTTT | CASSGDRGNQPQHF
TRBJ2-3 | TRBV6-6 | - | - | TGTGCCAGCAACCGTAGGCTAGCAATTAGCACAGATACGCAGTATTTT | CASNRRLAISTDTQYF
TRBJ1-5 | TRBV2 | - | - | TGTGCCAGCAGAGGTCAACAGGGAAAGAATCAGCCCCAGCATTTT | CASRGQQGKNQPQHF
TRBJ1-1 | TRBV5-1 | - | - | TGCGCCAGCACCCCTAACCCGGTGAACACTGAAGCTTTCTTT | CASTPNPVNTEAFF